What follows are 30 T cell receptor beta chains derived from one specimen sequenced in a study of OX40 agonist ivuxolimab in advanced cancers. TCRdb's table, derived via immunoSEQ multiplex PCR, lists solely in-frame clones and lacks some. The table has roughly 92,000 clones, roughly 89% seen once. This specimen was CD4+ or CD8+ T cells sorted from blood, taken in a trial of the OX40 agonist ivuxolimab. Receptor source: an adult with an advanced solid tumor such as melanoma, head and neck, liver or kidney cancer.

This clone was observed once. The V gene is TRBV11-2, the J gene TRBJ2-2, with 8 bases fitting TRBD2. This CDR3 has 16 amino acids. Losses at the gene ends were 3 bases for V and 0 bases for J; bases not matched to a gene: 3. Germline CDR1 SGHAT, CDR2 FQNNGV. Here the CDR3 DNA reads TGTGCCAGCAGCTTCCCGGGACTAGCGAACACCGGGGAGCTGTTTTTT. The encoded protein is CASSFPGLANTGELFF. Full variable domain (rest looked up from reference TRBV11-2 and TRBJ2-2): EAGVAQSPRYKIIEKRQSVAFWCNPISGHATLYWYQQILGQGPKLLIQFQNNGVVDDSQLPKDRFSAERLKGVDSTLKIQPAKLEDSAVYLCASSFPGLANTGELFFGEGSRLTVL.

This clone is a singleton in its sample. This rearrangement joins TRBV30 to TRBJ1-6; D uncertain. The length of the CDR3 is 14 residues. Trimming stripped 3 bases from V and 9 bases from J, with 15 bases between. Germline CDR1 GTSNPN, CDR2 SVGIG (reference sequence). The CDR3 loop reads CAWRIKEVASPLHF. CDR3 DNA: TGTGCCTGGAGAATTAAGGAGGTCGCTTCACCCCTCCACTTT.

This clone was recorded once. The chain uses TRBV6-1 and TRBJ1-2; the match to TRBD1 covers 9 bases. Germline V gives CDR1 MNHNS, CDR2 SASEGT. This CDR3 is 14 amino acids long. V trimming: 5 bases; J trimming: 8 bases; junction bases outside the gene matches: 9. The CDR3: CASSPLQGAGGYTF. In DNA, the CDR3 is TGTGCCAGCAGTCCACTACAGGGGGCAGGGGGCTACACCTTC.

The chain has TRBV7-6 and TRBJ1-3; tentatively, D is TRBD1 (5 bases). Germline values: CDR1 SGHVS, CDR2 FNYEAQ. Between the trimmed V and J ends, which lost 6 bases and 4 bases, there was a span of 25 bases. The CDR3 contains 18 residues. CDR3 DNA sequence: TGTGCCAGCAGTTTAATACCTATTCGACAGTCGGCAGGAAACACCATATATTTT. As protein: CASSLIPIRQSAGNTIYF.

V usage is TRBV6-6 and J usage is TRBJ2-7; 13 positions match TRBD2. The germline V gene has CDR1 MNHNY and CDR2 SVGAGI (reference sequence). The CDR3 runs to 15 residues. V was pared by 0 bases and J by 7 bases, with 3 bases of the junction left unmatched. The CDR3 spells CASSYSTSGGREQYF. The DNA for the CDR3 is TGTGCCAGCAGTTACTCGACTAGCGGGGGGAGGGAGCAGTACTTC.

The CDR3 is CASSPRKGPQETQYF. CDR3 in DNA: TGTGCCAGCAGCCCCAGGAAAGGCCCCCAAGAGACCCAGTACTTC. The V gene is TRBV5-4, the J gene TRBJ2-5; D is ambiguous. The germline V gene has CDR1 SGHNT and CDR2 YYREEE (reference sequence). The CDR3 runs to 15 residues. V dropped 4 bases and J dropped 1 base, with 14 bases sitting between them.

The chain has TRBV5-4 and TRBJ2-7; no clear D gene. The CDR3 covers 11 residues. V dropped 4 bases and J dropped 5 bases, with 7 bases sitting between them. The germline V gene encodes CDR1 SGHNT and CDR2 YYREEE (reference sequence). The CDR3 region is CASSIEDEQYF. The CDR3 bases are TGTGCCAGCAGCATTGAGGACGAGCAGTACTTC.

The V and J genes are TRBV30 and TRBJ2-3; D unresolved. This CDR3 has 12 residues. Trimming stripped 0 bases from V and 5 bases from J, with 6 bases between. The germline V gene has CDR1 GTSNPN and CDR2 SVGIG (reference sequence). CDR3 loop: CAWSVAEDTQYF. The CDR3 DNA reads TGTGCCTGGAGTGTAGCCGAAGATACGCAGTATTTT.

V usage is TRBV30 and J usage is TRBJ2-7, with 10 bases identical to TRBD1. The germline V gene encodes CDR1 GTSNPN and CDR2 SVGIG (reference sequence). The V segment lost 3 bases and the J segment 1 base; nucleotides outside the gene matches: 6. CDR3 length equals 15 residues. The chain's CDR3 is CAWRPRGQGSYEQYF. The DNA for the CDR3 is TGTGCCTGGAGACCAAGGGGACAGGGGTCCTACGAGCAGTACTTC.

The rearrangement joins TRBV11-2 to TRBJ1-2, with D possibly TRBD1 on 5 matching bases. The CDR3 sequence is 14 residues long. Looked up from germline, CDR1 is SGHAT and CDR2 is FQNNGV. Trimming shortened V by 7 bases and J by 2 bases, and 14 bases separated the two germline ends. The CDR3 sequence: CASTQGRDNYGYTF. The CDR3, as DNA: TGTGCCAGCACCCAAGGCAGGGACAACTATGGCTACACCTTC.

The rearrangement joins TRBV6-5 to TRBJ2-7; TRBD1 agrees at 7 bases. CDR3 size: 15 residues. The J segment lost 2 bases and the V segment lost 4 bases, leaving 8 bases of the junction unmatched. Per germline, CDR1 MNHEY and CDR2 SVGAGI. CDR3 in DNA: TGTGCCAGCAGTTTCCGACCTACAGGGGCCTACGAGCAGTACTTC. It is translated as CASSFRPTGAYEQYF.

The V call is TRBV5-1, the J call TRBJ2-2, with 10 positions matching TRBD2. Germline lookup yields CDR1 SGHRS and CDR2 YFSETQ. The CDR3 has 17 residues. J gave up 5 bases and V 1 base, and 8 bases lay outside the gene matches. The CDR3 loop reads CASSLTSGILGTGELFF. The CDR3 DNA reads as TGCGCCAGCAGCTTGACTAGCGGGATATTGGGAACCGGGGAGCTGTTTTTT. Full variable domain (missing parts from reference TRBV5-1 and TRBJ2-2): KAGVTQTPRYLIKTRGQQVTLSCSPISGHRSVSWYQQTPGQGLQFLFEYFSETQRNKGNFPGRFSGRQFSNSRSEMNVSTLELGDSALYLCASSLTSGILGTGELFFGEGSRLTVL.

The V gene is TRBV19, the J gene TRBJ1-2; unclear D gene. CDR1 and CDR2 from the germline V gene are LNHDA and SQIVND (reference sequence). V was trimmed by 5 bases and J by 4 bases, leaving 14 bases between them. This CDR3 contains 14 residues. CDR3 region: CASSQTARTYGYTF. The DNA of the CDR3 is TGTGCCAGTAGTCAAACAGCGAGGACCTATGGCTACACCTTC.

The chain recombines TRBV19 with TRBJ1-1, with 7 bases that match TRBD1. After removal of 8 bases from V and 0 bases from J, the junction contained 6 bases not matched to a gene. Germline V gene data show CDR1 as LNHDA and CDR2 as SQIVND (reference sequence). The CDR3 runs to 14 residues. CDR3 nucleotides: TGTGCCAGTCTCAACAGGGGACTGAACACTGAAGCTTTCTTT. This translates into CASLNRGLNTEAFF.

The gene calls are TRBV6-1 and TRBJ1-1, with D possibly TRBD1 on 5 matching bases. The V gene's germline CDR1 is MNHNS and CDR2 SASEGT. Trimming removed 8 bases at V and 0 bases at J, with 13 bases between. The CDR3 sequence is 14 residues long. The CDR3 region is CASLLETVNTEAFF. CDR3 bases: TGTGCCAGCCTACTTGAGACAGTGAACACTGAAGCTTTCTTT.

The gene calls are TRBV2 and TRBJ1-4, with a possible D match to TRBD1 (6 bases). The V gene's germline CDR1 is SNHLY and CDR2 FYNNEI. CDR3 length equals 16 residues. The V gene lost 6 bases and the J gene lost 3 bases, with 17 bases spanning the gap. The CDR3 protein is CASRMGAGTSNEKLFF. CDR3 coding DNA: TGTGCCAGCAGGATGGGGGCGGGAACCTCTAATGAAAAACTGTTTTTT. Complete variable domain (other parts from reference TRBV2 and TRBJ1-4): EPEVTQTPSHQVTQMGQEVILRCVPISNHLYFYWYRQILGQKVEFLVSFYNNEISEKSEIFDDQFSVERPDGSNFTLKIRSTKLEDSAMYFCASRMGAGTSNEKLFFGSGTQLSVL.

The genes are TRBV27 and TRBJ2-7; D possibly matches TRBD1 or TRBD2 (5 bases each). CDR1 and CDR2 (germline): MNHEY, SMNVEV (reference sequence). This CDR3 contains 15 residues. V dropped 6 bases and J dropped 2 bases, with 17 bases sitting between them. The CDR3 protein is CASSRTGTGPYEQYF. CDR3 sequence (DNA): TGTGCCAGCAGCCGAACCGGGACGGGGCCCTACGAGCAGTACTTC.

The chain recombines TRBV4-1 with TRBJ1-5; D gene ambiguous. The V gene lost 4 bases and the J gene lost 5 bases, with 12 bases spanning the gap. The CDR3 is 14 residues long. CDR1 is MGHRA and CDR2 is YSYEKL in the germline V gene. The CDR3: CASSRENGDQPQHF. CDR3 nucleotides: TGCGCCAGCAGCCGAGAGAACGGGGATCAGCCCCAGCATTTT.

Ten or more counts support this clone. V gene TRBV7-6 combines with J gene TRBJ2-5, with TRBD1 matching over 8 bases. This CDR3 has 15 residues. After removal of 1 base from V and 3 bases from J, the junction contained 4 bases not matched to a gene. Per germline, CDR1 SGHVS and CDR2 FNYEAQ. The CDR3 region is CASSLVGQGEETQYF. The CDR3 bases are TGTGCCAGCAGCTTAGTTGGACAGGGAGAAGAGACCCAGTACTTC.

This clone was found once. The chain combines TRBV11-1 with TRBJ2-1; D possibly corresponds to TRBD2 (6 bases). CDR1 is SGHAT and CDR2 is FQDESV in the germline V gene (reference sequence). V was trimmed by 4 bases and J by 8 bases, leaving 15 bases between them. This CDR3 contains 14 residues. The CDR3 sequence: CASSYGRRDDEQFF. The CDR3 DNA reads as TGTGCCAGCAGCTACGGACGGAGGGACGATGAGCAGTTCTTC.

V usage is TRBV5-5 and J usage is TRBJ2-6, with D possibly TRBD1 on 5 matching bases. The CDR3 consists of 15 residues. V was clipped by 1 base and J by 2 bases, with 7 bases between them. Germline V lookup: CDR1 SGHKS, CDR2 YYEKEE (reference sequence). In DNA form, the CDR3 reads TGTGCCAGCAGCTTGCGGACAACTGGGGCCAACGTCCTGACTTTC. Amino acids: CASSLRTTGANVLTF.

The rearrangement links TRBV6-5 to TRBJ2-1, with a possible D match to TRBD2 (6 bases). CDR3 size: 15 residues. The germline V gene encodes CDR1 MNHEY and CDR2 SVGAGI. Trimming removed 6 bases from V and 4 bases from J, with 16 bases in between. The CDR3 nucleotides are TGTGCCAGCAGACTAGCTCCGGGCCCATACAATGAGCAGTTCTTC. Translation gives CASRLAPGPYNEQFF.

The rearrangement joins TRBV7-9 to TRBJ2-4; 8 bases match TRBD1. Trimming removed 1 base from V and 1 base from J; junction bases left unmatched: 9. The CDR3 is 18 amino acids. The germline gives CDR1 SEHNR, CDR2 FQNEAQ (reference sequence). The CDR3 loop reads CASSLVATGDKAKNIQYF. In DNA form, the CDR3 reads TGTGCCAGCAGCTTAGTCGCGACAGGGGATAAGGCCAAAAACATTCAGTACTTC.

The chain joins TRBV6-5 to TRBJ2-7, with TRBD2 identical over 12 bases. This CDR3 region has 15 residues. The germline V gene encodes CDR1 MNHEY and CDR2 SVGAGI. The V segment lost 6 bases and the J segment 6 bases; nucleotides outside the gene matches: 9. CDR3 protein: CASRLRTSGDGEQYF. CDR3 nucleotides: TGTGCCAGCAGGCTCCGGACTAGCGGGGATGGCGAGCAGTACTTC.

This sequence joins TRBV30 and TRBJ2-5, with no clear D. The germline gives CDR1 GTSNPN, CDR2 SVGIG (reference sequence). V shed 6 bases and J shed 2 bases, with 13 bases lying between them. This CDR3 region has 13 residues. DNA of the CDR3: TGTGCCTGCAAACGTCTGGGTCAAGAGACCCAGTACTTC. Its translation: CACKRLGQETQYF.

The chain recombines TRBV11-2 with TRBJ2-5; the match to TRBD2 covers 10 bases. V gave up 5 bases and J gave up 2 bases; unmatched junction bases: 8. CDR3 size: 16 residues. Per the germline V gene, CDR1 is SGHAT and CDR2 is FQNNGV. CDR3 DNA sequence: TGTGCCAGCAGCCTCGGACTAGCGGAGTTTCAAGAGACCCAGTACTTC. This gives the protein CASSLGLAEFQETQYF.

The CDR3 sequence: CASSPKQGHGETQYF. Written as DNA, the CDR3 is TGTGCCAGCAGCCCCAAGCAGGGGCACGGGGAGACCCAGTACTTC. The J gene is TRBJ2-5, the V gene TRBV5-4; TRBD1 might be the D (6 bases). This CDR3 has 15 amino acids. Germline V gene lookup returns CDR1 SGHNT and CDR2 YYREEE (reference sequence). V gave up 4 bases and J gave up 5 bases, with 18 bases separating them.

The chain carries TRBV7-9 and TRBJ2-7; 8 bases fit TRBD1. In germline, CDR1 is SEHNR, CDR2 FQNEAQ (reference sequence). The CDR3 runs 16 residues. Losses at the gene ends were 2 bases for V and 4 bases for J; bases not matched to a gene: 10. CDR3 amino acids: CASSLRTGLGPYEQYF. CDR3 in DNA: TGTGCCAGCAGCTTACGGACAGGGTTAGGACCATACGAGCAGTACTTC.

This chain's CDR3 is CASSQDQGTYNEQFF. Here the CDR3 DNA reads TGCGCCAGCAGCCAAGATCAGGGTACCTACAATGAGCAGTTCTTC. The V and J genes are TRBV4-1 and TRBJ2-1, with D perhaps TRBD1 (5 bases). This CDR3 spans 15 amino acids. V lost 0 bases, J lost 2 bases, and 8 bases lay in between. Germline CDR1 is MGHRA and CDR2 is YSYEKL.

This clone was counted a single time. The chain employs TRBV10-1 and TRBJ2-7; D is unclear. Looked up from germline, CDR1 is WNHNN and CDR2 is SYGVQD (reference sequence). The CDR3 contains 8 residues. The V gene lost 9 bases and the J gene lost 4 bases, with 1 base spanning the gap. The CDR3 sequence: CARYEQYF. The CDR3, as DNA: TGCGCCAGATACGAGCAGTACTTC.